This entry concerns a single T cell receptor (beta chain). Its antigen is currently unknown. This specimen comes from a study of T cell responses to AZD1222 COVID-19 vaccine. Findings and limits, study-wide: Seropositivity was recorded at baseline in only 6 or 7 AZD1222 recipients.

TCRdb's copy holds only in-frame clones and misses some; the assay was immunoSEQ multiplex PCR. The sample contains 95,000 to 150,000 clones, about 90% of which appear only once. The V end lost 4 bases, the J end lost 9 bases, and 18 bases lay between the germline ends. CDR1 is SGHRS and CDR2 is YFSETQ in the germline V gene. The CDR3 is 14 residues long. The chain links TRBV5-1 to TRBJ2-3, with D unclear. This receptor was obtained from an adult in good health. This material consisted of peripheral blood, taken on day 0 of AZD1222 vaccination. The CDR3 loop is CASSDSAWTDTQYF. The CDR3 DNA follows: TGCGCCAGCAGCGACTCAGCGTGGACGGACACGCAGTATTTT.